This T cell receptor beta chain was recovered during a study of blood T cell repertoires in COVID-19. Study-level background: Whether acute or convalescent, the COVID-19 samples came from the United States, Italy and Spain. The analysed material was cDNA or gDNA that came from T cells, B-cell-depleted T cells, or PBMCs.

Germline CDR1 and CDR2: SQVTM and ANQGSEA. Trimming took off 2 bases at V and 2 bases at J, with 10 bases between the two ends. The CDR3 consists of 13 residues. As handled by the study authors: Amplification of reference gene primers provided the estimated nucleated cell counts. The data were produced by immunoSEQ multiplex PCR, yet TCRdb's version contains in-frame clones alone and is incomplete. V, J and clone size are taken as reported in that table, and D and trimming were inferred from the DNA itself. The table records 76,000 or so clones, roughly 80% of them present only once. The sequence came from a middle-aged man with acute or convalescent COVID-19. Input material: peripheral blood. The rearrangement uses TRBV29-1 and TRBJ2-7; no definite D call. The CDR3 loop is CSVEIAGTYEQYF. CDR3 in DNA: TGCAGCGTTGAAATAGCCGGAACCTACGAGCAGTACTTC.